This TCR beta chain was identified in a study of cytomegalovirus exposure and HLA in healthy donors. General study findings and limits: Later on, a genetic analysis was performed. It linked a missense variant in DCLRE1C with V- and J-gene trimming of TCR beta. A later analysis found TCR association rates differed by HLA locus, highest for DRB1 and lowest for HLA-C. A few CMV-associated chains proved CMV antigen-specific in vitro. Common viral pathogens seemed, in a later analysis, to connect with several of the most significant clusters.

As for this clone: Its antigen is unknown.

This PCR relied on a set of 60 Vbeta primers and 13 Jbeta primers. The repertoire was sequenced with immunoSEQ multiplex PCR; TCRdb's copy has only in-frame clones and lacks some. In the table there are tens of thousands of clones, around 76% of which are singletons. V lost 10 bases and J 1 base, leaving 17 bases between the germline ends. There are 15 residues in the CDR3. In germline, CDR1 is MNHEY, CDR2 SMNVEV (reference sequence). This sequence joins TRBV27 and TRBJ2-4, with a tentative D call TRBD1 (7 bases). This TCR was sampled from a male donor in good health and CMV-seropositive. Sample: PBMCs. CDR3 sequence: CANKRRGHAKNIQYF. CDR3 DNA sequence: TGTGCCAACAAACGGAGGGGGCACGCCAAAAACATTCAGTACTTC.